These T cell receptor beta chains were read from a single sample in a study of vaccination effects on CD4 cells after COVID-19. Their target antigens are unknown. The repertoire was sequenced with immunoSEQ multiplex PCR; TCRdb's copy has only in-frame clones and lacks some. The sample has more than 55,000 clones, about 81% seen once. Sequences were derived from CD4+ T cells from PBMCs cultured without peptide, sampled after COVID-19 vaccination. The receptors stem from a human donor who received a COVID-19 vaccine. Each CDR3 is given with its conserved first and last residue. D genes are given only for firm matches. Size tells how often a clone was seen (once, few, many) or the class of an expanded clone, and some rows leave it out.

>-|TRBV7-2|TRBJ1-2|-
TGTGCCAGCAGATCCGGGAGCCCCTATGGCTACACCTTC
CASRSGSPYGYTF
>-|TRBV19|TRBJ1-3|-
TGTGCCAGTATGAGGGCACACTCTGGAAACACCATATATTTT
CASMRAHSGNTIYF
>-|TRBV5-5|TRBJ2-7|-
TGTGCCAGCAGCTTAGTGGGGGCCCCTACGGGCTACGAGCAGTACTTC
CASSLVGAPTGYEQYF
>-|TRBV4-1|TRBJ1-3|-
TGCGCCAGCAGCCTTCTTTCCTCTGGAAACACCATATATTTT
CASSLLSSGNTIYF
>TRBD1|TRBV5-1|TRBJ2-1|-
TGCGCCAGCAGCAGGACAGGGGGCGATAACTACAATGAGCAGTTCTTC
CASSRTGGDNYNEQFF
>TRBD1|TRBV25-1|TRBJ1-2|-
TGTGCCAGCAGTGGGGGACAGGAAGGCTACACCTTC
CASSGGQEGYTF
>TRBD1|TRBV4-1|TRBJ1-5|-
TGCGCCAGCAGCCAAGATTGGACGTCGAGACAGGGGGCAAATCAGCCCCAGCATTTT
CASSQDWTSRQGANQPQHF
>TRBD2|TRBV10-1|TRBJ2-1|-
TGCGCCAGCAGATGGACTAGCGTGGGGGTAGATGAGCAGTTCTTC
CASRWTSVGVDEQFF
>TRBD2|TRBV4-2|TRBJ2-5|-
TGTGCCAGCAGCCAAGCGGGGGGGGCTGAGGAGACCCAGTACTTC
CASSQAGGAEETQYF
>-|TRBV4-2|TRBJ1-2|-
TGTGCCAGCAGCCAAGCACTCCTGGGGAGGGAAGAGAACTATGGCTACACCTTC
CASSQALLGREENYGYTF
>-|TRBV11-3|TRBJ1-3|-
TGTGCCAGCAGCCGAGACAACTCTGGAAACACCATATATTTT
CASSRDNSGNTIYF
>TRBD1|TRBV4-2|TRBJ2-6|few
TGTGCCAGCAGCCGCGGACAGGGGCGAACCTCTGGGGCCAACGTCCTGACTTTC
CASSRGQGRTSGANVLTF
>-|TRBV15|TRBJ2-3|-
TGTGCCACCAGCAGTCCCAAAGGAGCGGCCTTAAGCACAGATACGCAGTATTTT
CATSSPKGAALSTDTQYF
>TRBD2|TRBV6-5|TRBJ2-7|-
TGTGCCAGCAGTTACTCGACTAGCGGAGTCTACGAGCAGTACTTC
CASSYSTSGVYEQYF
>-|TRBV18|TRBJ1-2|-
TGTGCCAGCTCACCAGGCAGGGTGGGCTATGGCTACACCTTC
CASSPGRVGYGYTF
>-|TRBV6-5|TRBJ1-2|-
TGTGCCAGCAGTTCGGGACCCAGCAACTATGGCTACACCTTC
CASSSGPSNYGYTF
>TRBD1|TRBV9|TRBJ2-1|-
TGTGCCAGCAGCTACCGACAGGGTGGTGAGCAGTTCTTC
CASSYRQGGEQFF
>-|TRBV12-3/TRBV12-4|TRBJ1-6|few
TGTGCCAGCAGTTTAGGGGGACAACCCCTCCACTTT
CASSLGGQPLHF
>-|TRBV21-1|TRBJ2-7|-
TGTGCCAGCAGCAAAGGCTCACCCGCTCGGTACGAGCAGTACTTC
CASSKGSPARYEQYF
>TRBD2|TRBV2|TRBJ2-1|-
TGTGCCAGCAGTGAAACGAGGCGGGGGGGCCGCAATGAGCAGTTCTTC
CASSETRRGGRNEQFF
>-|TRBV28|TRBJ1-1|-
TGTGCCAGCAGTGCTGGGGCAGCTAATATGAACACTGAAGCTTTCTTT
CASSAGAANMNTEAFF
>TRBD2|TRBV5-1|TRBJ2-3|-
TGCGCCAGCAGCCCGGGACTAGACGGCACAGATACGCAGTATTTT
CASSPGLDGTDTQYF
>TRBD1|TRBV2|TRBJ1-4|-
TGTGCCAGCAGGCCGGGACAGGGATCTGGAAAACTGTTTTTT
CASRPGQGSGKLFF
>-|TRBV6-5|TRBJ1-5|-
TGTGCCAGCAGTTACGCGGCAGGGCGGCAGCCCCAGCATTTT
CASSYAAGRQPQHF
>TRBD1|TRBV28|TRBJ2-7|-
TGTGCCAGCACGGGGATGGGACAGGGAAGTAACGAGCAGTACTTC
CASTGMGQGSNEQYF
>TRBD1|TRBV19|TRBJ1-5|-
TGTGCCAGTAGTCCGTTGACAGGGGGCGCCGGTCAGCCCCAGCATTTT
CASSPLTGGAGQPQHF
>-|TRBV2|TRBJ1-5|once
TGTGCCAGCAGTGGCAGGGGCGGCCTTAGCAATCAGCCCCAGCATTTT
CASSGRGGLSNQPQHF
>-|TRBV21-1|TRBJ2-5|-
TGTGCCAGCAGGATGGGCGGCCCAGAGACCCAGTACTTC
CASRMGGPETQYF
>TRBD1|TRBV5-6|TRBJ2-7|-
TGTGCCAGCAGCCTAGGACAGGGGCCATCCGAGCAGTACTTC
CASSLGQGPSEQYF
>-|TRBV6-5|TRBJ2-1|-
TGTGCCAGCAGTTACCCCTTGGGGAATGAGCAGTTCTTC
CASSYPLGNEQFF
>-|TRBV7-3|TRBJ2-3|-
TGTGCCAGCAGCTTAAGTAGAACAGATACGCAGTATTTT
CASSLSRTDTQYF
>TRBD1|TRBV5-4|TRBJ1-2|few
TGTGCCAGCAGCTCCGGGACAGTCTCTGGCTACACCTTC
CASSSGTVSGYTF
>TRBD2|TRBV4-2|TRBJ2-5|few
TGTGCCAGCAGCCAAGAGATATCGGGACTAGCGATCCAAGAGACCCAGTACTTC
CASSQEISGLAIQETQYF
>-|TRBV7-2|TRBJ2-2|few
TGTGCCAGCAGACCCAGTGGCGGTGTCAACACCGGGGAGCTGTTTTTT
CASRPSGGVNTGELFF
>-|TRBV6-5|TRBJ1-2|-
TGTGCCAGCACGACGAGCAAGAACTATGGCTACACCTTC
CASTTSKNYGYTF
>-|TRBV5-4|TRBJ2-7|once
TGTGCCAGCAGCTTGATCCCTCTCCACGAGCAGTACTTC
CASSLIPLHEQYF
>-|TRBV25-1|TRBJ1-2|-
TGTGCCAGCAGTGGGGCTCGGGCGTCGGGCTACACCTTC
CASSGARASGYTF
>-|TRBV6-2/TRBV6-3|TRBJ1-2|-
TGTGCCAGCAGTTACTCTACAGGCTACACCTTC
CASSYSTGYTF
>-|TRBV7-9|TRBJ2-2|-
TGTGCCAGCAGCTTAAGGTCAGGCGGTACCGGGGAGCTGTTTTTT
CASSLRSGGTGELFF
>-|TRBV25-1|TRBJ2-7|few
TGTGCCAGCACCTCGGGGCCCGCCTACGAGCAGTACTTC
CASTSGPAYEQYF
>-|TRBV11-3|TRBJ2-1|-
TGTGCCAGCAGCTCGGGGACTTTTACCTACAATGAGCAGTTCTTC
CASSSGTFTYNEQFF
>-|TRBV5-1|TRBJ2-3|-
TGCGCCAGCAGCTTCGGGACTGGGCGTCGCACAGATACGCAGTATTTT
CASSFGTGRRTDTQYF